This record covers a single T cell receptor (beta chain). Its antigen is still unknown. No much larger clonotype is one base removed from it; base qualities were not supplied. This sample is part of a study of multiple sclerosis patients with progressive multifocal leukoencephalopathy (dated by TCRdb to the late 2010s). Background for the entire study: The study examined peripheral T and B cells of MS patients who developed PML (4 under natalizumab, 1 after alemtuzumab) and treated patients who did not. From before therapy, through 6 and 12 months, up to PML onset, two natalizumab-treated patients who later developed PML were tracked longitudinally. The study was designed to detect JC virus-specific or public T-cell expansions arising at the time of PML onset.

The study at large found these results: When PML developed, neither common TRBV or TRBJ gene usage nor preferential TRBV-TRBJ pairings were detected. Because of the small, descriptive cohort, whether findings reflect JC virus infection or general immunocompromise remained unclear. Analysis was limited to peripheral blood, even though cerebrospinal fluid or brain lymphocytes might be more informative for natalizumab-associated PML. TRB clones above 0.5% frequency appeared only in PML patients, but expanded clones at PML onset were already present before and during natalizumab therapy. Lower normalized Shannon entropy suggested less diverse TRB repertoires in most PML patients, whereas the natalizumab-treated controls showed values near 1.

Per the publication, the time point label means: time of PML onset. Sample treatment or condition, as interpreted from the label and publication: on natalizumab therapy at sampling. PML diagnosis was based on clinical and MRI findings and was confirmed by detection of JC virus DNA in cerebrospinal fluid. Among the natalizumab-treated patients, PML showed up after anywhere between roughly 15 and 56 months of natalizumab therapy. Interferon beta had previously been received by all listed patients, and all PML patients were female. Blood samples at T3 were obtained at the time of PML onset. Isolation of peripheral blood mononuclear cells was performed by Ficoll-Hypaque density gradient centrifugation. TRB CDR3 regions were amplified from genomic DNA with the immunoSEQ two-step multiplex PCR at survey-level depth. To estimate template counts and remove amplification bias, each PCR was spiked with synthetic inline TR CDR3 controls covering all V-J pairings. Reads went through processing to reduce amplification and sequencing bias, and quantification was done against synthetic TR CDR3 analogs. The authors processed their data as follows. Raw data were processed in ImmunoSEQ Analyzer, removing out-of-frame sequences and CDR3s with stop codons, and genes were named by IMGT nomenclature. Repertoire diversity was summarized as normalized Shannon entropy, defined as 1 minus Pielou's evenness. Two TRB sequences were counted as identical only if the two sequences had the same V gene, J gene and CDR3. Public PML clonotypes were CDR3s found in two or more PML-onset samples but not found earlier, in controls, or in public databases. Position-by-position CDR3 amino acid composition was analyzed in Skylign with the observed count method. TCRdb re-hosts the immuneACCESS table, in-frame sequences only. Its copies lack some clones; in the studies checked, an unresolved V gene accounts for under half of them, and the cause for the rest is not known. V, J and clone size were drawn from that table, and D and trimming were deduced from the DNA. The sample table contains roughly 30,000 clones; only one count was recorded for approximately 90% of them. Approximately 5.2% of the sample is held by the ten biggest clonotypes.

The junction shows trimming of 6 bases on V and 3 bases on J, and the gene matches do not reach 9 bases of it. In the germline V gene (reference sequence), CDR1 corresponds to LNHDA and CDR2 to SQIVND. The CDR3 holds 15 amino acids from the cysteine to the phenylalanine. Just CDR3 DNA is preserved here, 45 bases in frame from base 1. The clonotype originates from a middle-aged woman with progressive multifocal leukoencephalopathy. The chain links TRBV19 with TRBJ1-1; TRBD1 lines up with 8 middle nucleotides. This material consisted of PBMCs, taken from a patient treated with natalizumab. The CDR3 region: CASRDGTGDYTEAFF. The sequenced DNA is TGTGCCAGTAGAGATGGGACAGGAGACTACACTGAAGCTTTCTTT.